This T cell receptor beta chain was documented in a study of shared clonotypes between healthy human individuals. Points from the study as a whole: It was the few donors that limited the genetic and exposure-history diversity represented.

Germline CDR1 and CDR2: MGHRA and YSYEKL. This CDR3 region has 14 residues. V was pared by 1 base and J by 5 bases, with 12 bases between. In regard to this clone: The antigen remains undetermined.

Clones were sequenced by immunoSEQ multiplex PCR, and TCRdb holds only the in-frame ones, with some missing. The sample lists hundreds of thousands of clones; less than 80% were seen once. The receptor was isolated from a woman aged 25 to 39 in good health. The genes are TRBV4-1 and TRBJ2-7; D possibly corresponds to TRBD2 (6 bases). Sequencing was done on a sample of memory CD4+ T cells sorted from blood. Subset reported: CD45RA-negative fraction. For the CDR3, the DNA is TGCGCCAGCAGCCAAGTTCGGGGGTTCAACGAGCAGTACTTC. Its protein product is CASSQVRGFNEQYF.